This T cell receptor (beta chain) was identified in a study of T cell responses to AZD1222 COVID-19 vaccine. With V trimmed by 4 bases and J by 5 bases, 7 bases remained unmatched. The CDR3 is made up of 15 amino acids. Per the germline V gene, CDR1 is KGHSH and CDR2 is LQKENI. Note on this clone: Antigen specificity is unknown.

TCRdb's table, derived via immunoSEQ multiplex PCR, lists solely in-frame clones and lacks some. The sample gives roughly 120,000 clones, approximately 88% of which show up once; under 6.5% is in the top ten. Findings of the study overall: Two AZD1222 doses significantly raised spike-specific TCR breadth and depth over controls. Repertoire sampling happened only post peak T cell response. In the spike-specific TCR repertoire, nearly half reportedly target unmutated variant regions.

The clonotype was recovered from an adult in good health. Material: peripheral blood, obtained on day 0 of AZD1222 vaccination. V gene TRBV18 combines with J gene TRBJ2-7; 11 nucleotides align to TRBD1. The CDR3 DNA is TGTGCCAGCTCACAGGGACAGGGGGATTGGAACGAGCAGTACTTC. Amino acid sequence: CASSQGQGDWNEQYF.